This note documents a single T cell receptor beta chain sequence. Assay used: immunoSEQ multiplex PCR; TCRdb lists only in-frame clones, some missing. Seen here are about 420,000 clones, over 75% observed once, and the top ten hold less than 4.5%. This sample's treatment: over 15 received Ad26.COV2.S at low or high dose, single or two shots; 5 received placebo; per-sample allocation not given. All samples were drawn on day 63, counting from the first vaccine or placebo injection. The data were taken from a study of Ad26.COV2.S vaccination and SARS-CoV-2 variants. Germline loops: CDR1 MDHEN, CDR2 SYDVKM. This CDR3 is built from 17 residues. V shed 1 base and J 0 bases; nucleotides not matched to a gene: 7.

This sequence was found in a person aged 18 to 59 who received the Ad26.COV2.S COVID-19 vaccine or a placebo. The V and J genes are TRBV28 and TRBJ2-7; TRBD2 matches 9 bases. Sequenced here: peripheral blood, sampled in a trial of Ad26.COV2.S vaccine versus placebo. CDR3 DNA: TGTGCCAGCAGTTTATTCGTTCTAGCGGGACCCTCCTACGAGCAGTACTTC. Protein sequence: CASSLFVLAGPSYEQYF. Combining the CDR3 with reference TRBV28 and TRBJ2-7 gives the whole variable domain DVKVTQSSRYLVKRTGEKVFLECVQDMDHENMFWYRQDPGLGLRLIYFSYDVKMKEKGDIPEGYSVSREKKERFSLILESASTNQTSMYLCASSLFVLAGPSYEQYFGPGTRLTVT.